This T cell receptor (beta chain) was profiled in a study of Graves' ophthalmopathy and Graves' hyperthyroidism. Overall study: By definition, stable hyperthyroidism involved no ophthalmopathy within 18 months of follow-up.

Whole-study findings and limits: The authors also found most expanded thyroid clonotypes above 0.001 frequency in blood.

None of the included patients had other autoimmune diseases, uncontrolled infections, pregnancy or lactation, as these led to exclusion. Clinical symptoms, serum thyroxine, TRAb, thyroid ultrasound and orbital computed tomography determined diagnosis. With respect to this clonotype: Its antigen is undetermined. This may be a read error, as it is one base from a much larger clone.

This CDR3 contains 16 residues. Transcripts of RNA were the source for amplifying TCR beta CDR3 regions. RT-PCR was first run with HTBI primers, then multiplex PCR in a second round. One entry per CDR3 protein, called by TCRdb with MiXCR from the multiplex PCR reads. The sample consists of more than 1,000,000 distinct CDR3 sequences, about 38% of them appearing once. This receptor was identified in an adult man with Graves' hyperthyroidism. The V gene is TRBV12-3 or TRBV12-4, the J gene TRBJ1-2; 9 nucleotides match TRBD1. Sequences were obtained from peripheral blood or thyroid tissue (not recorded which). The CDR3 bases are TGTGCCAGCAGTCCCGGGACAGGGCTAAATAACTATGGCCACACCTTC. As protein: CASSPGTGLNNYGHTF.